The TCR beta chain described here comes from a study of T-cell memory formation after mild COVID-19. Broader study findings: From day 15 to 85, contracting clones were balanced between CD4 and CD8, whereas later expanders leaned toward CD4+.

MiXCR was run by TCRdb on the 5' RACE reads, yielding one entry per CDR3 protein. Of approximately 300,000 distinct CDR3 sequences detected, about a sixth appear once; the ten largest clones hold around a fifth. Germline CDR1 SGHVS, CDR2 FQNEAQ. V lost 6 bases to trimming and J lost 6 bases; unmatched junction nucleotides: 7. The CDR3 spans 14 residues. In this sample, this clonotype turned up a few times. Its specificity is unknown. Specimen: PBMCs or a T cell subset sorted from them (not recorded which). The genes are TRBV7-8 and TRBJ2-1, with 8 bases matching TRBD1. The TCR was taken from a man aged 18 to 30 who had mild COVID-19 (a few samples of this study predate the infection). Cell type and time point are not known. Here the CDR3 reads CASSQGASSNEQFF. The CDR3 DNA reads TGTGCCAGCAGTCAGGGGGCTTCTTCCAATGAGCAGTTCTTC. Full variable domain (rest looked up from reference TRBV7-8 and TRBJ2-1): GAGVSQSPRYKVAKRGQDVALRCDPISGHVSLFWYQQALGQGPEFLTYFQNEAQLDKSGLPSDRFFAERPEGSVSTLKIQRTQQEDSAVYLCASSQGASSNEQFFGPGTRLTVL.